The next 25 T cell receptor beta chains were all read from a single sample in a study of OX40 agonist ivuxolimab in advanced cancers. The data were produced by immunoSEQ multiplex PCR, yet TCRdb's version contains in-frame clones alone and is incomplete. The sample yields 55,000 to 70,000 clones, about 85% seen once. The starting material was CD4+ or CD8+ T cells sorted from blood, obtained in a trial of the OX40 agonist ivuxolimab. The receptors were gathered from an adult with an advanced solid tumor such as melanoma, head and neck, liver or kidney cancer.

The gene calls are TRBV27 and TRBJ1-1, with TRBD1 as a possible D gene (5 bases). The CDR3 length is 15 residues. Trimming stripped 5 bases from V and 1 base from J, with 14 bases between. Per germline, CDR1 MNHEY and CDR2 SMNVEV (reference sequence). The CDR3 coding sequence is TGTGCCAGCAGTATATTGCCGGGGGGGAACACTGAAGCTTTCTTT. Translated, it gives CASSILPGGNTEAFF.

The J gene is TRBJ1-1, the V gene TRBV30; no reliable D call. CDR3 length: 11 residues. Germline V gene sequence: CDR1 GTSNPN, CDR2 SVGIG (reference sequence). The ends were cut back, 8 bases at V and 1 base at J, with 8 bases in the middle. The CDR3 bases are TGTGCCGCCGAAAGGAACACTGAAGCTTTCTTT. Amino acid sequence: CAAERNTEAFF.

The chain is built from TRBV28 and TRBJ1-1; D is possibly TRBD1 (6 bases). The CDR3 runs 14 residues. Germline V gene lookup returns CDR1 MDHEN and CDR2 SYDVKM. Trimming took 7 bases from V and 4 from J, leaving 16 bases between them. The CDR3 region is CASNGGARGTEAFF. The CDR3 DNA is TGTGCCAGCAATGGGGGGGCGCGGGGCACTGAAGCTTTCTTT.

The gene calls are TRBV30 and TRBJ2-3; D is perhaps TRBD2 (6 bases). The CDR3 length is 14 residues. Germline V lookup: CDR1 GTSNPN, CDR2 SVGIG (reference sequence). The V gene lost 2 bases and the J gene lost 2 bases, with 11 bases spanning the gap. In DNA, the CDR3 is TGTGCCTGGAGTCCCGGGACTCTCACAGATACGCAGTATTTT. This gives the protein CAWSPGTLTDTQYF.

A few counts support this clone. The chain combines TRBV7-9 with TRBJ2-1; no firm D call. Germline loops: CDR1 SEHNR, CDR2 FQNEAQ (reference sequence). The CDR3 runs to 12 residues. Trimming left V 2 bases short and J 7 bases short, with 6 bases between. The DNA for the CDR3 is TGTGCCAGCAGCTTAAACTGGAATGAGCAGTTCTTC. This gives the protein CASSLNWNEQFF.

The V gene is TRBV4-1, the J gene TRBJ1-4; D remains ambiguous. Per the germline V gene, CDR1 is MGHRA and CDR2 is YSYEKL. V was pared by 4 bases and J by 8 bases, with 17 bases between. CDR3 size: 15 residues. This chain's CDR3 is CASSPQWMDLEKLFF. In DNA, the CDR3 is TGCGCCAGCAGCCCCCAGTGGATGGACCTGGAAAAACTGTTTTTT.

The chain links TRBV28 to TRBJ1-6; D remains unclear. Germline V gene sequence: CDR1 MDHEN, CDR2 SYDVKM. Trimming removed 3 bases from V and 7 bases from J, with 10 bases in between. The CDR3 is made up of 14 amino acids. CDR3 residues: CASSLLSQNSPLHF. CDR3 bases: TGTGCCAGCAGTTTGTTGTCGCAAAATTCACCCCTCCACTTT.

The chain carries TRBV28 and TRBJ1-5; maybe TRBD1 (5 bases). V was cut by 6 bases and J by 2 bases, with 14 bases left in between. Germline V lookup: CDR1 MDHEN, CDR2 SYDVKM. The CDR3 sequence is 15 residues long. The CDR3 spells CASRAGTWGNQPQHF. CDR3 nucleotide sequence: TGTGCCAGCAGGGCCGGGACTTGGGGCAATCAGCCCCAGCATTTT. The full variable domain, in which reference TRBV28 and TRBJ1-5 provide the parts outside the CDR3, is DVKVTQSSRYLVKRTGEKVFLECVQDMDHENMFWYRQDPGLGLRLIYFSYDVKMKEKGDIPEGYSVSREKKERFSLILESASTNQTSMYLCASRAGTWGNQPQHFGDGTRLSIL.

The rearrangement joins TRBV4-1 to TRBJ1-3; 7 positions agree with TRBD1. V dropped 4 bases and J dropped 1; count of bases not matched to a gene: 7. Germline V gene sequence: CDR1 MGHRA, CDR2 YSYEKL. This CDR3 spans 16 amino acids. This chain's CDR3 is CASSLSGTDSGNTIYF. In DNA form, the CDR3 reads TGCGCCAGCAGCCTTTCTGGGACAGATTCTGGAAACACCATATATTTT.

V gene TRBV19 combines with J gene TRBJ2-5; 8 bases line up with TRBD1. Germline V CDR1 and CDR2: LNHDA, SQIVND (reference sequence). CDR3 length: 13 residues. With V trimmed by 1 base and J by 5 bases, 0 bases remained unmatched. The CDR3 DNA reads as TGTGCCAGTAGTATAGGGACAGGGGAGACCCAGTACTTC. Protein: CASSIGTGETQYF.

This clone was seen only once. The chain is built from TRBV19 and TRBJ2-2, with a tentative D call TRBD1 (5 bases). Germline V gives CDR1 LNHDA, CDR2 SQIVND (reference sequence). This CDR3 contains 12 residues. Trimming took 9 bases from V and 1 from J, leaving 6 bases between them. CDR3 loop: CASDRNTGELFF. CDR3 DNA sequence: TGTGCCAGCGACAGGAACACCGGGGAGCTGTTTTTT.

This chain joins TRBV4-1 and TRBJ1-4; 8 bases fit TRBD1. The CDR3 has 19 residues. With V trimmed by 1 base and J by 7 bases, 17 bases remained unmatched. Looked up from germline, CDR1 is MGHRA and CDR2 is YSYEKL. The CDR3 DNA reads as TGCGCCAGCAGCCAAGGGATGACAGGGGCCGGCATACTGGGTGAAAAACTGTTTTTT. Translation: CASSQGMTGAGILGEKLFF.

With regard to this clone: One end of the junction fails to match germline, which may point to a read error. This chain joins TRBV7-7 and TRBJ2-5; TRBD1 aligns across 9 bases. Germline CDR1 and CDR2: SSHAT and FNYEAQ (reference sequence). CDR3 length: 15 amino acids. The CDR3 loop reads CASSPGQGRQETQYF. The CDR3 coding sequence is TGTGCTAGCAGCCCGGGACAGGGTAGGCAAGAGACCCAGTACTTC.

This clone came up a few times. The gene calls are TRBV7-2 and TRBJ2-7; TRBD2 matches at 11 bases. J gave up 2 bases and V 4 bases, and 4 bases lay outside the gene matches. Germline-derived CDR1 and CDR2 are SGHTA and FQGNSA. CDR3 length: 15 residues. CDR3 sequence reads: CASSSLAGGPYEQYF. Written as DNA, the CDR3 is TGTGCCAGCAGCTCCTTAGCGGGGGGGCCCTACGAGCAGTACTTC. The full variable domain, completed using reference TRBV7-2 and TRBJ2-7, is GAGVSQSPSNKVTEKGKDVELRCDPISGHTALYWYRQSLGQGLEFLIYFQGNSAPDKSGLPSDRFSAERTGGSVSTLTIQRTQQEDSAVYLCASSSLAGGPYEQYFGPGTRLTVT.

This clone was seen only a few times. The chain recombines TRBV7-2 with TRBJ2-7; tentatively, D is TRBD1 (6 bases). CDR1 SGHTA and CDR2 FQGNSA come from the germline V gene. Between the trimmed V and J ends, which lost 5 bases and 6 bases, there was a span of 11 bases. The CDR3 is 12 residues long. The CDR3 spells CASSRPGVEQYF. DNA of the CDR3: TGTGCCAGCAGCCGCCCAGGGGTCGAGCAGTACTTC.

The chain carries TRBV5-8 and TRBJ2-1; D is possibly TRBD2 (6 bases). This CDR3 has 11 amino acids. CDR1 SGHTS and CDR2 YDEGEE come from the germline V gene. The germline V and J ends were trimmed by 9 bases and 15 bases, with 19 bases remaining between them. CDR3 region: CATANTRDAFF. The CDR3 DNA reads TGTGCCACTGCAAACACGCGGGACGCGTTCTTC.

This clone was seen only a few times. V and J are TRBV6-6 and TRBJ2-2; 7 bases are a match to TRBD1. Unmatched junction bases numbered 5, after V lost 7 bases and J lost 3 bases. This CDR3 has 14 residues. CDR1 is MNHNY and CDR2 is SVGAGI in the germline V gene (reference sequence). CDR3 sequence (DNA): TGTGCCAGCATTGACAGGGAAGACACCGGGGAGCTGTTTTTT. Its protein is CASIDREDTGELFF.

This clone was seen a single time. This rearrangement joins TRBV4-1 to TRBJ1-2; D gene unclear. This CDR3 is 14 amino acids long. Germline CDR1 MGHRA, CDR2 YSYEKL. V gave up 4 bases and J gave up 0 bases, with 9 bases separating them. The chain's CDR3 is CASSPRTANYGYTF. Here the CDR3 DNA reads TGCGCCAGCAGCCCTAGGACGGCTAACTATGGCTACACCTTC.

This clone has just one count. The J gene is TRBJ2-7, the V gene TRBV27; D is tentatively TRBD1 or TRBD2 (6 bases each). Germline assignment: CDR1 MNHEY and CDR2 SMNVEV (reference sequence). V dropped 0 bases and J dropped 2 bases, with 11 bases sitting between them. The CDR3 runs 15 residues. The CDR3 region is CASSLSGGPTYEQYF. As DNA, the CDR3 is TGTGCCAGCAGTTTATCGGGGGGCCCAACCTACGAGCAGTACTTC.

J is TRBJ2-7 and V is TRBV2; no firm D call. Germline V CDR1 and CDR2: SNHLY, FYNNEI. This CDR3 has 13 residues. The V end lost 4 bases, the J end lost 3 bases, and 10 bases lay between the germline ends. CDR3 sequence reads: CASSVDGFYEQYF. Written as DNA, the CDR3 is TGTGCCAGCAGTGTCGACGGGTTCTACGAGCAGTACTTC.

This clone was picked up one time. The chain carries TRBV7-9 and TRBJ2-5; 16 bases map to TRBD2. CDR1 SEHNR and CDR2 FQNEAQ come from the germline V gene (reference sequence). CDR3 length: 16 amino acids. Trimming at V came to 4 bases and at J to 6 bases, leaving 5 bases not matched to a gene. CDR3 bases: TGTGCCAGCAGCTGGGGACTAGCGGGGGGGACGAAGACCCAGTACTTC. Encoded protein: CASSWGLAGGTKTQYF.

The chain is built from TRBV6-1 and TRBJ1-1; the D is unclear. V shed 5 bases and J shed 4 bases, with 14 bases lying between them. CDR3 size: 14 residues. Germline assignment: CDR1 MNHNS and CDR2 SASEGT. The CDR3, as DNA: TGTGCCAGCAGTCGTGTTCTAGGGTTCACTGAAGCTTTCTTT. As protein: CASSRVLGFTEAFF.

The chain recombines TRBV19 with TRBJ2-1; D is unresolved. Looked up from germline, CDR1 is LNHDA and CDR2 is SQIVND (reference sequence). This CDR3 spans 13 amino acids. V lost 3 bases to trimming and J lost 0 bases, with 3 bases between them. CDR3 sequence reads: CASSIGSYNEQFF. The CDR3 nucleotides are TGTGCCAGTAGTATCGGCTCCTACAATGAGCAGTTCTTC.

CDR3 bases: TGTGCCAGCAGTAGGTCCTGGGGAAATCAGCCCCAGCATTTT. Its protein product is CASSRSWGNQPQHF. The rearrangement links TRBV6-6 to TRBJ1-5; D gene unclear. Trimming removed 5 bases at V and 4 bases at J, with 12 bases between. CDR3 length: 14 amino acids. CDR1 is MNHNY, CDR2 SVGAGI, per germline (reference sequence).

For the CDR3, the DNA is TGTGCCAGCAGCGGCGGGTTCCAAGAGACCCAGTACTTC. Protein sequence: CASSGGFQETQYF. The V and J genes are TRBV11-2 and TRBJ2-5, with D perhaps matching TRBD2 (5 bases). Germline-derived CDR1 and CDR2 are SGHAT and FQNNGV. The CDR3 is 13 amino acids. Between the trimmed V and J ends, which lost 5 bases and 1 base, there was a span of 8 bases.